Each of the 25 T cell receptor beta chains below was sequenced from the same sample in a study of T cell responses to AZD1222 COVID-19 vaccine. TCRdb's table, derived via immunoSEQ multiplex PCR, lists solely in-frame clones and lacks some. The sample includes about 140,000 clones, roughly 84% of them seen just once. Sequencing used peripheral blood, obtained on day 0 of AZD1222 vaccination. These receptors were collected from an adult in good health.

This chain connects TRBV7-3 to TRBJ1-3; tentatively, D is TRBD1 (5 bases). The CDR3 is 16 amino acids. Germline-derived CDR1 and CDR2 are SGHTA and FQGTGA. Between the trimmed V and J ends, which lost 0 bases and 4 bases, there was a span of 13 bases. DNA of the CDR3: TGTGCCAGCAGCTTAACGGGGGTGGGCCCGGGAAACACCATATATTTT. Amino acid sequence: CASSLTGVGPGNTIYF. The variable domain in full, with the rest retrieved from reference TRBV7-3 and TRBJ1-3, is GAGVSQTPSNKVTEKGKYVELRCDPISGHTALYWYRQSLGQGPEFLIYFQGTGAADDSGLPNDRFFAVRPEGSVSTLKIQRTERGDSAVYLCASSLTGVGPGNTIYFGEGSWLTVV.

This chain connects TRBV28 to TRBJ2-2; 15 bases fit TRBD2. The germline V gene has CDR1 MDHEN and CDR2 SYDVKM. This CDR3 region has 17 residues. Germline trimming cut 5 bases from V and 5 bases from J; bases unmatched to any gene: 6. CDR3 region: CASSPGGLAGGTGELFF. Here the CDR3 DNA reads TGTGCCAGCAGTCCGGGTGGACTAGCGGGGGGGACCGGGGAGCTGTTTTTT.

This chain joins TRBV3-1 (or the pseudogene TRBV3-2) and TRBJ1-5; the D is unclear. The CDR3 has 15 residues. Per germline, CDR1 LGHDT and CDR2 YNNKEL (reference sequence). The V end lost 4 bases, the J end lost 0 bases, and 10 bases lay between the germline ends. CDR3 sequence reads: CASSRSGISNQPQHF. The CDR3 DNA reads TGTGCCAGCAGCCGTTCGGGGATTAGCAATCAGCCCCAGCATTTT.

V and J are TRBV5-6 and TRBJ2-1; D is undetermined. Germline CDR1 is SGHDT and CDR2 is YYEEEE. This CDR3 comprises 11 residues. V was shortened by 2 bases and J by 7 bases, with 4 bases between the two germline ends. CDR3 protein: CASSFGNEQFF. DNA for the CDR3: TGTGCCAGCAGCTTTGGAAATGAGCAGTTCTTC.

J is TRBJ1-2 and V is TRBV6-1; D not certain. The CDR3 runs to 12 residues. Deletions cut 3 bases from V and 3 bases from J, with 5 bases between. In germline, CDR1 is MNHNS, CDR2 SASEGT. The CDR3 protein is CASSDIHYGYTF. In DNA form, the CDR3 reads TGTGCCAGCAGTGACATCCACTATGGCTACACCTTC.

The gene calls are TRBV24-1 and TRBJ2-5; 10 bases map to TRBD1. Per germline, CDR1 KGHDR and CDR2 SFDVKD. CDR3 size: 18 residues. V was pared by 0 bases and J by 5 bases, with 11 bases of the junction left unmatched. Written as DNA, the CDR3 is TGTGCCACCAGTGATTTGACCCCCCCGACAGGGGGCAGGGAGACCCAGTACTTC. Amino acids: CATSDLTPPTGGRETQYF.

The V and J genes are TRBV19 and TRBJ2-1; D is possibly TRBD1 or TRBD2 (6 bases each). Deletions cut 1 base from V and 7 bases from J, with 14 bases between. Germline V gene data show CDR1 as LNHDA and CDR2 as SQIVND (reference sequence). There are 15 residues in the CDR3. The CDR3, as DNA: TGTGCCAGTAGTATAGTGTGGGGGCGGGGTAATGAGCAGTTCTTC. As protein: CASSIVWGRGNEQFF.

V and J are TRBV6-1 and TRBJ2-2, with TRBD1 matching over 7 bases. The CDR3 length is 16 residues. Germline V gives CDR1 MNHNS, CDR2 SASEGT. The V gene end was trimmed by 4 bases and the J gene end by 4 bases; junction bases not matched to a gene: 9. The CDR3 DNA is TGTGCCAGCAGTGCTCCGTCAGGGGGTCCCACCGGGGAGCTGTTTTTT. It codes for CASSAPSGGPTGELFF.

V and J are TRBV19 and TRBJ1-5; 8 nucleotides match TRBD1. The CDR3 spans 15 residues. J was trimmed by 7 bases and V by 1 base; bases with no gene match: 6. CDR1 and CDR2 from the germline V gene are LNHDA and SQIVND (reference sequence). CDR3 nucleotides: TGTGCCAGTAGTATAGGACAGGGGTTCCACCAGCCCCAGCATTTT. It is translated as CASSIGQGFHQPQHF.

The V and J genes are TRBV5-1 and TRBJ2-3; the D is unclear. CDR1 is SGHRS, CDR2 YFSETQ, per germline. Trimming stripped 0 bases from V and 0 bases from J, with 14 bases between. CDR3 length: 17 residues. The CDR3 reads CASSLARASTSTDTQYF. The CDR3 DNA reads TGCGCCAGCAGCTTGGCTCGGGCCAGTACTAGCACAGATACGCAGTATTTT.

This clone was detected only once. The V call is TRBV28, the J call TRBJ2-7; D call uncertain. There are 12 residues in the CDR3. V lost 8 bases, J lost 3 bases, and 11 bases lay in between. Germline V lookup: CDR1 MDHEN, CDR2 SYDVKM. CDR3 coding DNA: TGTGCCAGCGGGTATTCGCACTACGAGCAGTACTTC. As protein: CASGYSHYEQYF. The full variable domain, its missing parts supplied by reference TRBV28 and TRBJ2-7, is DVKVTQSSRYLVKRTGEKVFLECVQDMDHENMFWYRQDPGLGLRLIYFSYDVKMKEKGDIPEGYSVSREKKERFSLILESASTNQTSMYLCASGYSHYEQYFGPGTRLTVT.

This rearrangement joins TRBV2 to TRBJ2-2; 9 bases are a match to TRBD2. Germline assignment: CDR1 SNHLY and CDR2 FYNNEI. The CDR3 spans 18 residues. The V gene end was trimmed by 9 bases and the J gene end by 0 bases; junction bases not matched to a gene: 14. The CDR3 loop is CASAPPSGALANTGELFF. CDR3 bases: TGTGCCAGTGCTCCTCCTAGCGGGGCCCTCGCGAACACCGGGGAGCTGTTTTTT. The full variable domain, completed using reference TRBV2 and TRBJ2-2, is EPEVTQTPSHQVTQMGQEVILRCVPISNHLYFYWYRQILGQKVEFLVSFYNNEISEKSEIFDDQFSVERPDGSNFTLKIRSTKLEDSAMYFCASAPPSGALANTGELFFGEGSRLTVL.

V usage is TRBV2 and J usage is TRBJ2-7, with unresolved D. The CDR3 has 11 residues. Trimming stripped 5 bases from V and 3 bases from J, with 5 bases between. Germline loops: CDR1 SNHLY, CDR2 FYNNEI. This CDR3 is CASSPFYEQYF. The CDR3 nucleotides are TGTGCCAGCAGTCCGTTCTACGAGCAGTACTTC.

J is TRBJ2-7 and V is TRBV7-9; 7 bases are shared with TRBD1. Germline V CDR1 and CDR2: SEHNR, FQNEAQ (reference sequence). There are 15 residues in the CDR3. V shed 0 bases and J 5 bases; nucleotides not matched to a gene: 7. The CDR3 protein is CASSLARTGRDEQYF. CDR3 DNA: TGTGCCAGCAGCTTAGCCCGGACAGGACGGGACGAGCAGTACTTC.

The chain uses TRBV28 and TRBJ1-2; a weak D match, TRBD1 (6 bases). CDR1 is MDHEN, CDR2 SYDVKM, per germline. Trimming shortened V by 3 bases and J by 2 bases, and 10 bases separated the two germline ends. The CDR3 loop spans 14 amino acids. Here the CDR3 reads CASSLGGANYGYTF. Here the CDR3 DNA reads TGTGCCAGCAGTTTGGGGGGGGCCAACTATGGCTACACCTTC.

This sequence joins TRBV2 and TRBJ1-5; D unresolved. CDR1 and CDR2 (germline): SNHLY, FYNNEI. CDR3 length: 13 amino acids. Trimming pared 4 bases from V and 6 bases from J, leaving 10 bases between. The CDR3 is CASSVERAQPQHF. The CDR3 DNA follows: TGTGCCAGCAGTGTTGAACGCGCTCAGCCCCAGCATTTT.

The chain couples TRBV9 to TRBJ2-4; D may match TRBD1 or TRBD2 (6 bases each). The V end was cut by 4 bases, the J end by 10 bases, with 15 bases between. The CDR3 has 13 amino acids. Germline values: CDR1 SGDLS, CDR2 YYNGEE. The CDR3 nucleotides read TGTGCCAGCAGCCCCGAACTAGGGGGGATTCAGTACTTC. Protein product: CASSPELGGIQYF.

The V gene is TRBV4-1, the J gene TRBJ2-5; TRBD2 might be the D (5 bases). The ends were cut back, 4 bases at V and 5 bases at J, with 14 bases in the middle. Per the germline V gene, CDR1 is MGHRA and CDR2 is YSYEKL. CDR3 length equals 14 residues. The CDR3 region is CASSPRRLSETQYF. CDR3 in DNA: TGCGCCAGCAGCCCCCGGAGGTTGTCTGAGACCCAGTACTTC.

The chain combines TRBV2 with TRBJ2-5, with D perhaps TRBD1 or TRBD2 (5 bases each). The germline CDR1 and CDR2 sequences are SNHLY and FYNNEI. This CDR3 has 13 amino acids. V was trimmed by 0 bases and J by 7 bases, leaving 9 bases between them. The DNA for the CDR3 is TGTGCCAGCAGTGAAGCTGGGACGGGGACCCAGTACTTC. Protein product: CASSEAGTGTQYF.

V is TRBV19 and J is TRBJ1-1; perhaps TRBD1 as D (6 bases). CDR3 length: 15 residues. V lost 2 bases and J lost 6, with 16 bases in between. CDR1 LNHDA and CDR2 SQIVND come from the germline V gene (reference sequence). Here the CDR3 reads CASSIRGKVVAEAFF. The CDR3 DNA follows: TGTGCCAGTAGTATAAGGGGGAAAGTAGTAGCTGAAGCTTTCTTT.

The chain uses TRBV5-1 and TRBJ1-6, with D perhaps matching TRBD1 (5 bases). The germline CDR1 and CDR2 sequences are SGHRS and YFSETQ. The CDR3 has 15 amino acids. V lost 4 bases, J lost 7 bases, and 15 bases lay in between. As DNA, the CDR3 is TGCGCCAGCAGCGGGGGACTCGCGCCGAATTCACCCCTCCACTTT. Amino acid sequence: CASSGGLAPNSPLHF.

This clone was seen a few times. This chain joins TRBV7-9 and TRBJ2-5; 9 nucleotides line up with TRBD2. The CDR3 runs to 14 residues. V shed 8 bases and J 5 bases; nucleotides not matched to a gene: 9. CDR1 and CDR2 from the germline V gene are SEHNR and FQNEAQ (reference sequence). The CDR3 protein is CASSGAGGWETQYF. The CDR3, as DNA: TGTGCCAGCTCGGGAGCGGGGGGATGGGAGACCCAGTACTTC.

This rearrangement joins TRBV27 to TRBJ1-4; no clear D gene. The germline gives CDR1 MNHEY, CDR2 SMNVEV (reference sequence). Trimming removed 5 bases from V and 4 bases from J, with 8 bases in between. There are 13 residues in the CDR3. Here the CDR3 DNA reads TGTGCCAGCAGTCGGGGTCTTAATGAAAAACTGTTTTTT. Translating it yields CASSRGLNEKLFF.

The chain recombines TRBV30 with TRBJ1-6; 9 bases are shared with TRBD1. CDR3 length: 17 amino acids. The V and J ends lost 5 bases and 7 bases, in that order; junction bases with no gene match: 15. In germline, CDR1 is GTSNPN, CDR2 SVGIG (reference sequence). In nucleotides, the CDR3 is TGTGCCTGGCTGGGACAGGGACCGTTTAGGCTCAATTCACCCCTCCACTTT. This codes for CAWLGQGPFRLNSPLHF.

The chain recombines TRBV11-2 with TRBJ1-1; no clear D. CDR1 SGHAT and CDR2 FQNNGV come from the germline V gene. There are 14 residues in the CDR3. Trimming cost V 5 bases and J 5 bases, with 15 bases left between them. The CDR3 protein is CASSQMGSRTEAFF. CDR3 sequence (DNA): TGTGCCAGCAGCCAGATGGGGTCGAGGACTGAAGCTTTCTTT.